Detailed here is one T cell receptor beta chain. The sample belongs to a study of blood T cell repertoires in COVID-19. Study-wide context: Samples representing acute and convalescent COVID-19 were sourced from the United States, Italy and Spain.

Methods used by the authors: Quantification of nucleated cells was approximated via reference gene primer amplification. Assay: immunoSEQ multiplex PCR; the TCRdb copy retains only in-frame clones and omits some. That table supplies the V and J calls and clone size; D and trimming were determined from the DNA. The sample contains some 220,000 clones, roughly 85% of which appear only once. The sequencing input was peripheral blood. This receptor was identified in a woman aged 70 to 79 with COVID-19, enrolled during active disease.

The CDR3 sequence: CASSRGRARDTQYF. The CDR3 DNA sequence: TGTGCCAGCAGCCGTGGGAGGGCCCGAGATACGCAGTATTTT. The chain links TRBV3-1 (or the pseudogene TRBV3-2) to TRBJ2-3; 7 nucleotides align to TRBD2. The junction had 6 bases not matched to a gene; V was cut back by 4 bases and J by 5 bases. The V gene's germline CDR1 is LGHDT and CDR2 YNNKEL (reference sequence). The CDR3 has 14 amino acids.